This T cell receptor beta chain emerged from a study of blood T cells in healthy people across ages. Primed by a sample-barcoded 5' primer and a J-beta primer mix, a second PCR proceeded for roughly 7 to 11 cycles. TCRdb itself ran the 5' RACE reads through MiXCR, one entry per CDR3 protein. The profile covers hundreds of thousands of distinct CDR3 sequences, with 50% to 65% appearing a single time and approximately 41% taken by the ten largest. The germline gives CDR1 LGHDT, CDR2 YNNKEL (reference sequence). The germline V and J ends were trimmed by 0 bases and 6 bases, with 5 bases remaining between them. This CDR3 spans 12 amino acids.

The sequence came from a man older than 75 in good health. The sequencing input was blood. V is TRBV3-1 and J is TRBJ1-1; D call uncertain. CDR3 in DNA: TGTGCCAGCAGCCAAGAGGGATCTGAAGCTTTCTTT. It is translated as CASSQEGSEAFF.